Here is one TCR beta chain with its context. How the authors handled the data: Scientists estimated how many nucleated cells there were by amplifying reference gene primers. Sequenced by immunoSEQ multiplex PCR; TCRdb stores in-frame clones only, minus some. V and J calls plus clone size are reproduced from that table; the DNA served to infer D and trimming. The data contain under 300,000 clones, about 89% of them singletons. This sample is part of a study of blood T cell repertoires in COVID-19. Germline V lookup: CDR1 SGHTA, CDR2 FQGTGA. The CDR3 sequence is 13 residues long. The junction had 5 bases not matched to a gene; V was cut back by 5 bases and J by 6 bases.

The specimen sequenced was peripheral blood. The chain links TRBV7-3 to TRBJ2-7; 9 bases line up with TRBD1. This sequence was found in a man aged 50 to 59 with acute or convalescent COVID-19. The CDR3 coding sequence is TGTGCCAGCAGCCAAACAGGGGGCCTCGAGCAGTACTTC. This codes for CASSQTGGLEQYF.